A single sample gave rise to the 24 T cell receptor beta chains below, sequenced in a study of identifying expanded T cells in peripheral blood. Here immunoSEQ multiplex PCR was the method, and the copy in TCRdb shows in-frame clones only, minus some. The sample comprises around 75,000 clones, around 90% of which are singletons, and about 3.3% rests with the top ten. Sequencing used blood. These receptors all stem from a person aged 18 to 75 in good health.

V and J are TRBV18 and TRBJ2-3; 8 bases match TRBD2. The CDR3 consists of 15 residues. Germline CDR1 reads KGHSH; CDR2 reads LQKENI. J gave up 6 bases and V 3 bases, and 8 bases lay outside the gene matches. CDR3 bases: TGTGCCAGCTCACCGGGACTAGAGCCCGAGGATACGCAGTATTTT. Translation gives CASSPGLEPEDTQYF. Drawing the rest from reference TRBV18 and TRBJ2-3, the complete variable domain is NAGVMQNPRHLVRRRGQEARLRCSPMKGHSHVYWYRQLPEEGLKFMVYLQKENIIDESGMPKERFSAEFPKEGPSILRIQQVVRGDSAAYFCASSPGLEPEDTQYFGPGTRLTVL.

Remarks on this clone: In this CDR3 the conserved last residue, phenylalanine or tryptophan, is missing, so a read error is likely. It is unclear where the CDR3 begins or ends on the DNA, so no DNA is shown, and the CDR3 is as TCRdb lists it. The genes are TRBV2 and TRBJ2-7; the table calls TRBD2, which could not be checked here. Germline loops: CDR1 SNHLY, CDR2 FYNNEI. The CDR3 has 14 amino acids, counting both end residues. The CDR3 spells CASSDGWDRKTSFG.

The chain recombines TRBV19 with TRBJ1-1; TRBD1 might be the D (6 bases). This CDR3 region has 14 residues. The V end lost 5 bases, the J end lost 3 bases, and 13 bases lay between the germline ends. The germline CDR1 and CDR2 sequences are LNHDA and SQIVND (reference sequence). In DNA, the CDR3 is TGTGCCAGTAGTCTACAGGGTGCGGACACTGAAGCTTTCTTT. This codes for CASSLQGADTEAFF. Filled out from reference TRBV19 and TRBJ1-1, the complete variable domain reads DGGITQSPKYLFRKEGQNVTLSCEQNLNHDAMYWYRQDPGQGLRLIYYSQIVNDFQKGDIAEGYSVSREKKESFPLTVTSAQKNPTAFYLCASSLQGADTEAFFGQGTRLTVV.

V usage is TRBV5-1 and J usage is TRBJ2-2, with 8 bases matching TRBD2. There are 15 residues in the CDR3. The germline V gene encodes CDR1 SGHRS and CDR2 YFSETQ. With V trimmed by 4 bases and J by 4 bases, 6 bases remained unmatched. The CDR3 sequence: CASSPGLVGTGELFF. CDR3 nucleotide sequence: TGCGCCAGCAGCCCGGGACTAGTGGGCACCGGGGAGCTGTTTTTT.

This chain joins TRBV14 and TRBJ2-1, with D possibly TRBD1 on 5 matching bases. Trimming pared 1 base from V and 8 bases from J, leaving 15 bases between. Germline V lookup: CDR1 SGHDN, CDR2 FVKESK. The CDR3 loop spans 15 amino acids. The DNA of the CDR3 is TGTGCCAGCAGCCAAGCAGGGCGTGCCCGTCATGAGCAGTTCTTC. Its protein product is CASSQAGRARHEQFF. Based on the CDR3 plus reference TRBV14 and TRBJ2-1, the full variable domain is EAGVTQFPSHSVIEKGQTVTLRCDPISGHDNLYWYRRVMGKEIKFLLHFVKESKQDESGMPNNRFLAERTGGTYSTLKVQPAELEDSGVYFCASSQAGRARHEQFFGPGTRLTVL.

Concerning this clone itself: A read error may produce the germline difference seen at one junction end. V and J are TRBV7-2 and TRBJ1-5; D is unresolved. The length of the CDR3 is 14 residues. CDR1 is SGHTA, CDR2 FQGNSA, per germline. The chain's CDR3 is CASSLAHVNQPQHF. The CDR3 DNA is TGTGCCAGCAGCCTAGCCCATGTCAATCAGCCCCAGCATTTT.

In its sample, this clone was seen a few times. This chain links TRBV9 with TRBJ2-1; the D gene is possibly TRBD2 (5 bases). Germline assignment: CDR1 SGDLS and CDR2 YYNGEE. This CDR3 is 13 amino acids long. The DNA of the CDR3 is TGTGCTACCAGCGGAGCTAGTGGCAATGAGCAGTTCTTC. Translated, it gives CATSGASGNEQFF.

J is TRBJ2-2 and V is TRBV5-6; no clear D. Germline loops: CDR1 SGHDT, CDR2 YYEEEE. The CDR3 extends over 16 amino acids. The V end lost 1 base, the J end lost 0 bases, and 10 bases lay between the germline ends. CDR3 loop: CASSLSLGANTGELFF. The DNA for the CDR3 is TGTGCCAGCAGCTTGAGTCTAGGTGCGAACACCGGGGAGCTGTTTTTT. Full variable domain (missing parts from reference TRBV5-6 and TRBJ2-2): DAGVTQSPTHLIKTRGQQVTLRCSPKSGHDTVSWYQQALGQGPQFIFQYYEEEERQRGNFPDRFSGHQFPNYSSELNVNALLLGDSALYLCASSLSLGANTGELFFGEGSRLTVL.

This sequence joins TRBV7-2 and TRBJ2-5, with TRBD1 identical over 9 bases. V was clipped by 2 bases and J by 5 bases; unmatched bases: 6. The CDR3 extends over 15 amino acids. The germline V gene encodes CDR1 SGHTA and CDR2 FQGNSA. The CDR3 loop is CASSLRGQGSETQYF. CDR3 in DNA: TGTGCCAGCAGCTTAAGGGGACAGGGTTCTGAGACCCAGTACTTC.

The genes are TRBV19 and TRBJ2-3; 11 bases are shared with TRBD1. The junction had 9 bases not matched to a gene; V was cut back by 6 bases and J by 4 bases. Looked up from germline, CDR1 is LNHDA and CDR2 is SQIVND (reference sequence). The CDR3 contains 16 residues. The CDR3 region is CASRTTGTGGSDTQYF. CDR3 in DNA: TGTGCCAGTAGAACCACCGGGACAGGGGGTTCAGATACGCAGTATTTT.

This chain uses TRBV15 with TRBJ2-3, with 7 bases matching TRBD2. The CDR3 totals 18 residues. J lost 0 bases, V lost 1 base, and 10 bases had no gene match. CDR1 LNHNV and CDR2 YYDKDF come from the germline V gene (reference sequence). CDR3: CATSRVGSSGQSTDTQYF. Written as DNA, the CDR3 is TGTGCCACCAGCAGAGTTGGCTCTAGCGGCCAGAGCACAGATACGCAGTATTTT.

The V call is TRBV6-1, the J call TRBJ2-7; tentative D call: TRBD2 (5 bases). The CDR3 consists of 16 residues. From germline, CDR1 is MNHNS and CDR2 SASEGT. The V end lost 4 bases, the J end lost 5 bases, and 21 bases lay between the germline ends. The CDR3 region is CASSGPGRTGLDEQYF. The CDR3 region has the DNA TGTGCCAGCAGTGGCCCGGGCCGGACTGGGCTAGACGAGCAGTACTTC.

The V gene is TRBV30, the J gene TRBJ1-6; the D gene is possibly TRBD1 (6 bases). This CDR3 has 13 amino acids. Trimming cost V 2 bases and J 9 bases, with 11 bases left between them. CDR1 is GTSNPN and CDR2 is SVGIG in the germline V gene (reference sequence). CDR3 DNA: TGTGCCTGGAGTAACAGGGTGGGTTCACCCCTCCACTTT. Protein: CAWSNRVGSPLHF.

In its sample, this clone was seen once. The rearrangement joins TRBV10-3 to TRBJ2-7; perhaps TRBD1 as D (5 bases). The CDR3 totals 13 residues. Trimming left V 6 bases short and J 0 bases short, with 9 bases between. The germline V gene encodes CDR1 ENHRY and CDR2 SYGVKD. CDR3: CAISSDSSYEQYF. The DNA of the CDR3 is TGTGCCATCAGCAGCGACAGCTCCTACGAGCAGTACTTC.

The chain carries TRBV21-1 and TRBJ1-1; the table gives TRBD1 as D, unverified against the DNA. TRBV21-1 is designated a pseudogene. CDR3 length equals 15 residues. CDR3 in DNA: TGTGCCAGCAGCAAAGCCGCAGGGGGGAACACTGAAGCTTTCTTT. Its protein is CASSKAAGGNTEAFF.

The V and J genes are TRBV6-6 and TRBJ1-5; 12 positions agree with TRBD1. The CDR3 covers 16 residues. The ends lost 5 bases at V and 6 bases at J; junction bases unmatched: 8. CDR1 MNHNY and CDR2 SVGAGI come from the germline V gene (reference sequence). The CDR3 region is CASSPPGQGAGQPQHF. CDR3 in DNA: TGTGCCAGCAGTCCGCCGGGACAGGGGGCCGGTCAGCCCCAGCATTTT.

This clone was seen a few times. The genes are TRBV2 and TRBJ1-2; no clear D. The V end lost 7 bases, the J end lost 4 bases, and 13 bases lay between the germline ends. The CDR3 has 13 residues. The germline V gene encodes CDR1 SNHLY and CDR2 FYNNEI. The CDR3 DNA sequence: TGTGCCAGCATTGAGGATAAACTCTATGGCTACACCTTC. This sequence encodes CASIEDKLYGYTF.

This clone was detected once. The CDR3 nucleotides are TGTGCCAGCAGCCCCGGGCCAAACACAGATACGCAGTATTTT. Protein product: CASSPGPNTDTQYF. The V gene is TRBV7-9, the J gene TRBJ2-3; D ambiguous. Trimming took 5 bases from V and 2 from J, leaving 11 bases between them. The CDR3 covers 14 residues. From germline, CDR1 is SEHNR and CDR2 FQNEAQ (reference sequence).

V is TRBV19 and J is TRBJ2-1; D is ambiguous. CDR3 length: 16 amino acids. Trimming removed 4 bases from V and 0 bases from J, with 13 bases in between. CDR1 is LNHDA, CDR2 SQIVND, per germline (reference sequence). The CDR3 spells CASSRSILSSYNEQFF. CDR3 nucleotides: TGTGCCAGTAGTAGGTCGATACTTAGCTCCTACAATGAGCAGTTCTTC.

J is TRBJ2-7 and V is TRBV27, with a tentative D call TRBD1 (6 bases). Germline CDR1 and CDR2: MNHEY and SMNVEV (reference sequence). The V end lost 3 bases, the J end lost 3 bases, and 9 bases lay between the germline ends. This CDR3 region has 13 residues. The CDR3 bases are TGTGCCAGCAGTTTCGGCAGGGGCTACGAGCAGTACTTC. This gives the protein CASSFGRGYEQYF.

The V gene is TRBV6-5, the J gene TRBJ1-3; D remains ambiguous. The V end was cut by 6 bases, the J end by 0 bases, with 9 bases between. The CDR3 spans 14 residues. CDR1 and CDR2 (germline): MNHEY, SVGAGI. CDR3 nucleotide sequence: TGTGCCAGCAGAAACCAGGCCTCTGGAAACACCATATATTTT. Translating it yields CASRNQASGNTIYF.

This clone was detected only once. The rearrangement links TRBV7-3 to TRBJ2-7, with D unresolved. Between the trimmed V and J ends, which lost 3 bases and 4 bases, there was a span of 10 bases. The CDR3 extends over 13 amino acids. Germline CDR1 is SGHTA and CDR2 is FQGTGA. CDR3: CASSLGSEYEQYF. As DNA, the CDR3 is TGTGCCAGCAGCTTGGGGTCCGAGTACGAGCAGTACTTC.

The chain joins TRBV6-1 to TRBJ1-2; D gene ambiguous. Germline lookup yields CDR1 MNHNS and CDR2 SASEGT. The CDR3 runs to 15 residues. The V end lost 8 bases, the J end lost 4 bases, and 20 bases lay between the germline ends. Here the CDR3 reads CASQGRTLLLYGYTF. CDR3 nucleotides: TGTGCCAGCCAAGGAAGGACCTTACTCCTCTATGGCTACACCTTC.

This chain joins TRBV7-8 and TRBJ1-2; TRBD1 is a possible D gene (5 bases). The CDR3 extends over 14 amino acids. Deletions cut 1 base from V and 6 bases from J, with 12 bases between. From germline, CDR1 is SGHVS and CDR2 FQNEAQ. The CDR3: CASSLGGARDGYTF. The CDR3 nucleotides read TGTGCCAGCAGCTTAGGAGGAGCCAGGGATGGCTACACCTTC.